The sample holds a few counts of the clone carrying this T cell receptor beta chain. As yet, its antigen is unknown. This entry belongs to a study of T cells in Graves' hyperthyroidism and ophthalmopathy. Among the patients, aged 18 to 65, hyperthyroidism was newly diagnosed and had lasted under 2 months. Uncontrolled infections, other autoimmune diseases, pregnancy or lactation led to exclusion of patients. From 9 to 10 ml of fresh peripheral blood, PBMCs were isolated. Findings and caveats of the study: Most thyroid-expanded clonotypes above 0.001 were also found in blood.

The TCR beta CDR3 regions underwent amplification using RNA transcripts as the source. The HTBI primer set drove a first-round RT-PCR of the TCR CDR3. TCRdb reanalysed the multiplex PCR reads using MiXCR and keeps one entry per CDR3 protein. The sample shows around 700,000 distinct CDR3 sequences, around a third of them seen only once. Sequenced input: blood. This sequence was found in a woman aged 40 to 55 with Graves' hyperthyroidism.

The CDR3 DNA reads TGTGCCAGCAGTTTGCTGGGGCAGGACACCGGGGAGCTGTTTTTT. This codes for CASSLLGQDTGELFF. The chain combines TRBV6-6 with TRBJ2-2; TRBD1 is a possible D gene (5 bases). Between the trimmed V and J ends, which lost 4 bases and 3 bases, there was a span of 12 bases. The CDR3 consists of 15 residues. Germline lookup yields CDR1 MNHNY and CDR2 SVGAGI (reference sequence).